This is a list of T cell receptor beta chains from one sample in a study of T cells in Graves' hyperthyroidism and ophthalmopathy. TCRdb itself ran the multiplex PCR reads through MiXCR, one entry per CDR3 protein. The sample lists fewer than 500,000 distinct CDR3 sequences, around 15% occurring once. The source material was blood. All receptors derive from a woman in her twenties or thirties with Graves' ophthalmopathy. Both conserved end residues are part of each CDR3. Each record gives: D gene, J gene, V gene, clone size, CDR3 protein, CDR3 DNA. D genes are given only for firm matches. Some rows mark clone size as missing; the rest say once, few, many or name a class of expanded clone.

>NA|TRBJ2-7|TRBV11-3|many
CASSLGRLSEQYF
TGTGCCAGCAGCTTAGGCCGTCTTTCCGAGCAGTACTTC
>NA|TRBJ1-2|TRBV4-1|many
CASSQDLSIGGNYGYTF
TGCGCCAGCAGCCAAGATCTTAGCATCGGGGGCAACTATGGCTACACCTTC
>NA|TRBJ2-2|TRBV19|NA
CASSTAGATGELFF
TGTGCCAGTAGTACCGCAGGGGCCACCGGGGAGCTGTTTTTT
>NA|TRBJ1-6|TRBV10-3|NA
CAISEPRSGPQEASPLHF
TGTGCCATCAGTGAGCCGAGGTCCGGGCCCCAGGAGGCTTCACCCCTCCACTTT
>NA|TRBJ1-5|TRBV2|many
CASSHGQGLRRNQPQHF
TGTGCCAGCAGCCATGGGCAGGGGCTAAGGCGCAATCAGCCCCAGCATTTT
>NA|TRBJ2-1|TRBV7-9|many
CASSPGGLSYNEQFF
TGTGCCAGCAGCCCGGGGGGCCTGTCCTACAATGAGCAGTTCTTC
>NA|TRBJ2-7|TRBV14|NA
CASRSHSGTRGEQYF
TGTGCCAGCAGATCACACTCCGGGACAAGGGGCGAGCAGTACTTC
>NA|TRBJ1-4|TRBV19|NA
CASRSSGFVDEKLFF
TGTGCCAGTAGATCCTCAGGGTTCGTGGATGAAAAACTGTTTTTT
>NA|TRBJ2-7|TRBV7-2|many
CASSFPGAAYEQYF
TGTGCCAGCAGCTTCCCAGGGGCTGCCTACGAGCAGTACTTC
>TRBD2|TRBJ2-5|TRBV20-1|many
CSAPLWTSGGQETQYF
TGCAGTGCCCCACTATGGACTAGCGGGGGCCAAGAGACCCAGTACTTC
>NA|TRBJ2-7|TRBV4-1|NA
CASSQGIAGDEQYF
TGCGCCAGCAGCCAAGGGATCGCAGGGGACGAGCAGTACTTC
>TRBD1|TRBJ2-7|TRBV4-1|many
CASSQGHTGALSYEQYF
TGCGCCAGCAGCCAAGGTCACACAGGGGCACTCTCCTACGAGCAGTACTTC
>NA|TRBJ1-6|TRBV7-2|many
CASSLRGTGYNSPLHF
TGTGCCAGCAGCCTGAGAGGGACGGGGTATAATTCACCCCTCCACTTT
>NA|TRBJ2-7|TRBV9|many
CASSVGGGSPYEQYF
TGTGCCAGCAGCGTAGGGGGAGGTTCCCCCTACGAGCAGTACTTC
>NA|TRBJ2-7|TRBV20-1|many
CSARADYYEQYF
TGCAGTGCTAGGGCAGACTACTACGAGCAGTACTTC
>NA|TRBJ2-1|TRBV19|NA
CASSIGRDPGQLNYNEQFF
TGTGCCAGTAGTATTGGTCGGGACCCCGGGCAGCTAAATTACAATGAGCAGTTCTTC
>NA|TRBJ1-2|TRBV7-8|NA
CASSQDRNGYTF
TGTGCCAGCAGCCAGGACCGAAATGGCTACACCTTC
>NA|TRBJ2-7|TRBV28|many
CASSLWTTSYEQYF
TGTGCCAGCAGTTTATGGACTACCTCCTACGAGCAGTACTTC
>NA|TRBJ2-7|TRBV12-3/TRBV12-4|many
CASSFLWGISYEQYF
TGTGCCAGCAGTTTTCTGTGGGGGATCTCCTACGAGCAGTACTTC
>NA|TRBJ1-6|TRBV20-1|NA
CSARDSGRGVFSPLHF
TGCAGTGCTAGAGATAGTGGCAGGGGTGTATTTTCACCCCTCCACTTT
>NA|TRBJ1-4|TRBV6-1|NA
CASFPGTSGGLTNEKLFF
TGTGCCAGCTTCCCCGGGACTAGCGGGGGCTTAACTAATGAAAAACTGTTTTTT
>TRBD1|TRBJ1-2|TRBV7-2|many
CASSLEGAYRDGYTF
TGTGCCAGCAGCTTAGAGGGGGCGTATCGGGATGGCTACACCTTC
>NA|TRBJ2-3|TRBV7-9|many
CASSLASGLGDTQYF
TGTGCCAGCAGCTTAGCCAGCGGACTTGGGGATACGCAGTATTTT
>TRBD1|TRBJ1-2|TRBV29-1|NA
CSISLSDRAWPPGYTF
TGCAGCATTTCCTTAAGTGACAGGGCCTGGCCCCCTGGCTACACCTTC
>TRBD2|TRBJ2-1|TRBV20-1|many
CSARTLAATMGHTYNEQFF
TGCAGTGCTAGGACACTAGCGGCTACAATGGGGCACACCTACAATGAGCAGTTCTTC
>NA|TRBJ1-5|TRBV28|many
CASSLALAAQHF
TGTGCCAGCAGTTTGGCTTTAGCGGCCCAGCATTTT
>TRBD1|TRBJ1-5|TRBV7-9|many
CASSLAQGMENQPQHF
TGTGCCAGCAGCTTAGCACAGGGGATGGAAAATCAGCCCCAGCATTTT
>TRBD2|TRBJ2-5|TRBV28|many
CASSPLGAGENQETQYF
TGTGCCAGCAGTCCCCTGGGAGCGGGGGAGAACCAAGAGACCCAGTACTTC
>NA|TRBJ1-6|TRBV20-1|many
CSARDRSVSSYNSPLHF
TGCAGTGCTAGAGATCGGTCGGTGAGCTCCTATAATTCACCCCTCCACTTT